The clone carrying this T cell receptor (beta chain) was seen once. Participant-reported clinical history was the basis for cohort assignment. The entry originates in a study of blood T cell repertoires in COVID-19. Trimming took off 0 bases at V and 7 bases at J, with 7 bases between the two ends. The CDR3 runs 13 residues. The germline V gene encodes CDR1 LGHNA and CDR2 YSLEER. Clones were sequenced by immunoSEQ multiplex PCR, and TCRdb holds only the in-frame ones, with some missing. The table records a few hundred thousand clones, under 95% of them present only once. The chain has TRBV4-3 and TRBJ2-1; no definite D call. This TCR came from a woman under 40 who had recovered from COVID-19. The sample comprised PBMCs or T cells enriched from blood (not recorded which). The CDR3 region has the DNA TGCGCCAGCAGCCAAGATGTTCAGAATGAGCAGTTCTTC. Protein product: CASSQDVQNEQFF.